This entry lists 12 T cell receptor beta chains sequenced from one sample in a study of T-cell reconstitution after alpha-beta-depleted transplantation in children. The TCRbeta library incorporated unique molecular identifiers. TCRdb itself ran the PCR reads through MiXCR, one entry per CDR3 protein. The data contain fewer than 95,000 distinct CDR3 sequences, over 9% of them seen just once; the ten biggest clones take up approximately 15%. The starting material was PBMCs from the stem cell graft donor, obtained from the stem cell graft. These receptors originate from a human donor who donated a stem cell graft to a child with inherited bone marrow failure.

This clonotype was observed at least ten times. The V gene is TRBV29-1, the J gene TRBJ2-5, with a possible D match to TRBD2 (5 bases). Germline lookup yields CDR1 SQVTM and CDR2 ANQGSEA. This CDR3 is built from 12 residues. V lost 4 bases, J lost 3 bases, and 9 bases lay in between. The chain's CDR3 is CSVVGSEETQYF. The CDR3, as DNA: TGCAGCGTTGTTGGTAGCGAAGAGACCCAGTACTTC.

In this sample, this clonotype turned up a few times. J is TRBJ1-2 and V is TRBV27; 10 positions agree with TRBD1. This CDR3 is 13 amino acids long. The ends lost 6 bases at V and 5 bases at J; junction bases unmatched: 3. Germline V gene data show CDR1 as MNHEY and CDR2 as SMNVEV (reference sequence). The CDR3 bases are TGTGCCAGCAGGACAGGGGGCCGTTATGGCTACACCTTC. This gives the protein CASRTGGRYGYTF.

This clonotype was seen many times. The chain has TRBV7-2 and TRBJ2-7; D uncertain. The CDR3 is made up of 11 amino acids. The germline V and J ends were trimmed by 4 bases and 3 bases, with 4 bases remaining between them. The V gene's germline CDR1 is SGHTA and CDR2 FQGNSA. CDR3 in DNA: TGTGCCAGCAGCTCCATCTACGAGCAGTACTTC. The encoded protein is CASSSIYEQYF. The whole variable domain, remainder taken from reference TRBV7-2 and TRBJ2-7, is GAGVSQSPSNKVTEKGKDVELRCDPISGHTALYWYRQSLGQGLEFLIYFQGNSAPDKSGLPSDRFSAERTGGSVSTLTIQRTQQEDSAVYLCASSSIYEQYFGPGTRLTVT.

This clonotype came up many times. The chain is built from TRBV24-1 and TRBJ2-1, with 12 positions matching TRBD2. This CDR3 contains 18 residues. Germline trimming cut 2 bases from V and 7 bases from J; bases unmatched to any gene: 11. The V gene's germline CDR1 is KGHDR and CDR2 SFDVKD. The CDR3 coding sequence is TGTGCCACCAGTGATTCCTTGACTAGCGGGAGCACTGGAAATGAGCAGTTCTTC. It specifies CATSDSLTSGSTGNEQFF.

This clonotype was counted at least ten times. The genes are TRBV7-9 and TRBJ2-2; D remains ambiguous. This CDR3 comprises 16 residues. In germline, CDR1 is SEHNR, CDR2 FQNEAQ (reference sequence). V dropped 2 bases and J dropped 0 bases, with 10 bases sitting between them. DNA for the CDR3: TGTGCCAGCAGCTTACGGGCGGCGGCGAACACCGGGGAGCTGTTTTTT. It specifies CASSLRAAANTGELFF.

There are a few counts of this clonotype. This chain links TRBV6-2 or TRBV6-3 with TRBJ2-3, with 9 bases fitting TRBD2. There are 16 residues in the CDR3. Germline V gene sequence: CDR1 MNHEY, CDR2 SVGEGT. Losses at the gene ends were 4 bases for V and 0 bases for J; bases not matched to a gene: 5. The CDR3 is CASSSTSGTSTDTQYF. The CDR3 coding sequence is TGTGCCAGCAGTTCGACTAGCGGCACTAGCACAGATACGCAGTATTTT.

This clonotype was observed many times. The chain links TRBV20-1 to TRBJ2-1; the match to TRBD2 covers 11 bases. The germline V gene encodes CDR1 DFQATT and CDR2 SNEGSKA (reference sequence). CDR3 length equals 16 residues. Trimming took 0 bases from V and 2 from J; bases not matched to a gene: 3. CDR3 DNA sequence: TGCAGTGCTAGAGACCTACTAGCGGGAGCCTACAATGAGCAGTTCTTC. Translating it yields CSARDLLAGAYNEQFF.

Ten or more counts support this clonotype. The V call is TRBV9, the J call TRBJ2-2; D call uncertain. Germline lookup yields CDR1 SGDLS and CDR2 YYNGEE. There are 14 residues in the CDR3. V lost 3 bases and J 1 base, leaving 7 bases between the germline ends. In nucleotides, the CDR3 is TGTGCCAGCAGCGCCTACAGGAACACCGGGGAGCTGTTTTTT. Protein sequence: CASSAYRNTGELFF.

This clonotype occurred many times. This chain uses TRBV29-1 with TRBJ2-3, with 9 positions matching TRBD1. The germline gives CDR1 SQVTM, CDR2 ANQGSEA. The CDR3 length is 13 residues. V shed 5 bases and J 3 bases; nucleotides not matched to a gene: 3. The CDR3 region has the DNA TGCAGCGTTAACGGACAGGGGACAGATACGCAGTATTTT. It yields the protein CSVNGQGTDTQYF.

The V call is TRBV14, the J call TRBJ2-2; 14 bases align to TRBD2. The CDR3 contains 18 residues. With V trimmed by 4 bases and J by 6 bases, 10 bases remained unmatched. Germline CDR1 is SGHDN and CDR2 is FVKESK. CDR3 nucleotides: TGTGCCAGCAGCCTAGGGACTAGCGGGAGAAGGCGGTCCGGGGAGCTGTTTTTT. Translating gives CASSLGTSGRRRSGELFF.

This clonotype was found many times. The chain recombines TRBV20-1 with TRBJ2-1, with D possibly being TRBD2 (6 bases). The germline gives CDR1 DFQATT, CDR2 SNEGSKA (reference sequence). CDR3 length: 16 amino acids. With 2 bases removed from V and 0 bases from J, the gap between germline ends came to 14 bases. The CDR3 loop reads CSARPGTGRSYNEQFF. The CDR3 nucleotides are TGCAGTGCTAGACCGGGGACTGGACGCTCCTACAATGAGCAGTTCTTC.

The chain has TRBV6-2 or TRBV6-3 and TRBJ2-3; 7 bases agree with TRBD1. Trimming removed 5 bases from V and 9 bases from J; junction bases left unmatched: 14. CDR1 MNHEY and CDR2 SVGEGT come from the germline V gene. The CDR3 has 15 residues. The DNA for the CDR3 is TGTGCCAGCAGTCCCCTCCGAGGGGGCGAGGGAACGCAGTATTTT. Its translation is CASSPLRGGEGTQYF.